These 2 T cell receptor beta chains came from one sample sequenced in a study of radiotherapy plus CTLA-4 blockade in lung cancer. Sequencing was performed with immunoSEQ multiplex PCR; in TCRdb, only in-frame clones are kept and a portion is missing. This table has 81,000 or so clones, approximately 82% appearing once. The material sequenced was peripheral blood, taken from a patient treated with radiotherapy plus ipilimumab. All receptors derive from a human donor with non-small cell lung cancer that progressed on radiotherapy plus ipilimumab.

This clone showed up just a few times. The chain joins TRBV19 to TRBJ2-2; 9 positions agree with TRBD1. Trimming cost V 5 bases and J 5 bases; bases outside gene matches: 15. Germline V lookup: CDR1 LNHDA, CDR2 SQIVND (reference sequence). The length of the CDR3 is 18 residues. The CDR3 DNA reads as TGTGCCAGTAGTTTCAAAACCCGGGACAGGGCGGGGACCGGGGAGCTGTTTTTT. Translated: CASSFKTRDRAGTGELFF.

This chain links TRBV5-4 with TRBJ2-1; TRBD2 matches 7 bases. The germline V gene has CDR1 SGHNT and CDR2 YYREEE (reference sequence). Trimming at V came to 5 bases and at J to 9 bases, leaving 17 bases not matched to a gene. This CDR3 comprises 16 residues. The CDR3 loop reads CASRGTGGRYYGEQFF. CDR3 nucleotides: TGTGCCAGCAGGGGGACGGGGGGAAGGTATTACGGTGAGCAGTTCTTC.